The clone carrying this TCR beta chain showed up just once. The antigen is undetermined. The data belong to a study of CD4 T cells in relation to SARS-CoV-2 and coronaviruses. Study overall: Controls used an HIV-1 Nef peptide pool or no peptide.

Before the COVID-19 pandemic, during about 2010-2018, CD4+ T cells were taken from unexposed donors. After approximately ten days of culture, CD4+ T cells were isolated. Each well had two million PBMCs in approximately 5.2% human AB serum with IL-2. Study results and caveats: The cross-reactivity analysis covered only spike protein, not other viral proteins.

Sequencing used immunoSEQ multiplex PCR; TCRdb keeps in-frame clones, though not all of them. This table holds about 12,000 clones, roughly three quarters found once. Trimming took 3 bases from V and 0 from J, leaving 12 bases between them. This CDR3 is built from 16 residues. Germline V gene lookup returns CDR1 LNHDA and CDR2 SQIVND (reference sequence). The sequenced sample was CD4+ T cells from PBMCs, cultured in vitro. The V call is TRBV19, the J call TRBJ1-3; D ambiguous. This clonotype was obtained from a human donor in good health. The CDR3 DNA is TGTGCCAGTAGTATGGCGGTGGGGAGCTCTGGAAACACCATATATTTT. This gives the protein CASSMAVGSSGNTIYF.